This T cell receptor beta chain was sequenced during a study of OX40 agonist ivuxolimab in advanced cancers. Study background: Given to patients was ivuxolimab, an agonistic anti-OX40 (CD134) antibody.

General study results and limits: On average, CD8+ T cells showed a greater number of expanded clones than CD4+. The study found among the lowest clonal expansion in partial responders at 0.1-3.0 mg/kg.

At cycle 4 day 1, cycle 7 day 1, and baseline, blood was sampled. As concerns this clone: The antigen is not known.

Germline V CDR1 and CDR2: MNHEY, SVGAGI. CDR3 size: 15 residues. After removal of 4 bases from V and 2 bases from J, the junction contained 6 bases not matched to a gene. The data were produced by immunoSEQ multiplex PCR, yet TCRdb's version contains in-frame clones alone and is incomplete. The sample records some 39,000 clones, roughly 81% being singletons. This sample comprised CD4+ or CD8+ T cells sorted from blood, obtained in a trial of the OX40 agonist ivuxolimab. This clonotype was obtained from an adult with an advanced solid tumor such as melanoma, head and neck, liver or kidney cancer. The chain joins TRBV6-5 to TRBJ2-3; 7 nucleotides align to TRBD1. The CDR3 DNA is TGTGCCAGCAGTTCCCTTGACAGGGCCACAGATACGCAGTATTTT. Translated: CASSSLDRATDTQYF.